The rows below give T cell receptor beta chains drawn from one sample of a study of blood T cell repertoires in COVID-19. Profiling relied on immunoSEQ multiplex PCR, and the TCRdb table lists in-frame clones only, not all of them. The data contain about 260,000 clones, about 89% of them singletons. Source material: peripheral blood. These receptor sequences come from a middle-aged man who had recovered from COVID-19. The CDR3 runs from the conserved cysteine through the conserved F or W. The order of the fields is clone size, V gene, J gene, D gene, CDR3 length, CDR3 protein, CDR3 DNA. A D gene is named only where the DNA matches it firmly. Clone size is shown for a subset of rows, as once, few, many or a class of expanded clone.

clone_size: .; v_call: TRBV30; j_call: TRBJ2-1; d_call: TRBD2; cdr3_length: 17; cdr3_aa: CAWSWSSGRVWYNEQFF; cdr3_nt: TGTGCCTGGAGTTGGTCTAGCGGGCGGGTGTGGTACAATGAGCAGTTCTTC
clone_size: .; v_call: TRBV4-1; j_call: TRBJ1-2; d_call: .; cdr3_length: 15; cdr3_aa: CASSHRQATNYGYTF; cdr3_nt: TGCGCCAGCAGCCACCGACAGGCTACTAACTATGGCTACACCTTC
clone_size: .; v_call: TRBV7-9; j_call: TRBJ2-1; d_call: TRBD2; cdr3_length: 14; cdr3_aa: CASRSWGGYNEQFF; cdr3_nt: TGTGCCAGCAGATCATGGGGGGGATACAATGAGCAGTTCTTC
clone_size: .; v_call: TRBV19; j_call: TRBJ1-1; d_call: .; cdr3_length: 15; cdr3_aa: CASSIGGTKWAEAFF; cdr3_nt: TGTGCCAGTAGTATAGGGGGGACAAAATGGGCTGAAGCTTTCTTT
clone_size: .; v_call: TRBV2; j_call: TRBJ2-7; d_call: .; cdr3_length: 13; cdr3_aa: CASSERLGRSRYF; cdr3_nt: TGTGCCAGCAGTGAGAGGTTGGGGCGAAGCCGGTACTTC
clone_size: once; v_call: TRBV19; j_call: TRBJ2-7; d_call: .; cdr3_length: 14; cdr3_aa: CASSLTGVSYEQYF; cdr3_nt: TGTGCCAGTAGTCTGACCGGGGTCTCCTACGAGCAGTACTTC
clone_size: .; v_call: TRBV27; j_call: TRBJ1-6; d_call: .; cdr3_length: 13; cdr3_aa: CASSYLRDSPLHF; cdr3_nt: TGTGCCAGCAGTTATTTGAGGGATTCACCCCTCCACTTT
clone_size: .; v_call: TRBV10-3; j_call: TRBJ2-1; d_call: TRBD2; cdr3_length: 13; cdr3_aa: CAISDRSGNEQFF; cdr3_nt: TGTGCCATCAGTGACCGTAGCGGGAATGAGCAGTTCTTC
clone_size: .; v_call: TRBV10-1; j_call: TRBJ2-3; d_call: TRBD2; cdr3_length: 15; cdr3_aa: CASSLRLARADTQYF; cdr3_nt: TGCGCCAGCAGCCTACGACTAGCTCGCGCAGATACGCAGTATTTT
clone_size: .; v_call: TRBV9; j_call: TRBJ2-5; d_call: TRBD2; cdr3_length: 16; cdr3_aa: CASSVSSGRAGETQYF; cdr3_nt: TGTGCCAGCAGCGTATCCAGCGGGAGGGCCGGAGAGACCCAGTACTTC
clone_size: .; v_call: TRBV7-8; j_call: TRBJ2-1; d_call: .; cdr3_length: 14; cdr3_aa: CASSLASRENEQFF; cdr3_nt: TGTGCCAGCAGCTTAGCGAGCCGGGAGAATGAGCAGTTCTTC
clone_size: .; v_call: TRBV19; j_call: TRBJ1-5; d_call: .; cdr3_length: 14; cdr3_aa: CASQRGADNQPQHF; cdr3_nt: TGTGCCTCCCAGCGGGGGGCGGACAATCAGCCCCAGCATTTT
clone_size: .; v_call: TRBV5-1; j_call: TRBJ2-7; d_call: TRBD1; cdr3_length: 15; cdr3_aa: CASSLEQGSYYEQYF; cdr3_nt: TGCGCCAGCAGCTTGGAACAGGGGAGTTACTACGAGCAGTACTTC
clone_size: .; v_call: TRBV6-5; j_call: TRBJ2-5; d_call: .; cdr3_length: 11; cdr3_aa: CASLGSGTQYF; cdr3_nt: TGTGCCAGCCTAGGCTCCGGGACCCAGTACTTC
clone_size: .; v_call: TRBV15; j_call: TRBJ2-1; d_call: TRBD1; cdr3_length: 16; cdr3_aa: CATSRGGTDWLGEQFF; cdr3_nt: TGTGCCACCAGCAGAGGGGGGACAGATTGGCTCGGTGAGCAGTTCTTC
clone_size: .; v_call: TRBV6-5; j_call: TRBJ1-1; d_call: TRBD1; cdr3_length: 14; cdr3_aa: CASSYSGQGARAFF; cdr3_nt: TGTGCCAGCAGTTACTCGGGACAGGGGGCAAGGGCTTTCTTT
clone_size: .; v_call: TRBV2; j_call: TRBJ2-7; d_call: .; cdr3_length: 15; cdr3_aa: CASSEQSGRRDEQYF; cdr3_nt: TGTGCCAGCAGTGAACAAAGCGGACGGAGGGACGAGCAGTACTTC
clone_size: .; v_call: TRBV12-3/TRBV12-4; j_call: TRBJ2-5; d_call: .; cdr3_length: 13; cdr3_aa: CASRYGEVQTQYF; cdr3_nt: TGTGCCAGCAGATACGGGGAGGTGCAGACCCAGTACTTC
clone_size: .; v_call: TRBV19; j_call: TRBJ2-4; d_call: .; cdr3_length: 15; cdr3_aa: CASSGRLAAGDIQYF; cdr3_nt: TGTGCCAGTAGTGGGAGATTAGCGGCCGGGGACATTCAGTACTTC
clone_size: .; v_call: TRBV7-6; j_call: TRBJ2-5; d_call: .; cdr3_length: 12; cdr3_aa: CASIEREETQYF; cdr3_nt: TGTGCCAGCATCGAGCGGGAAGAGACCCAGTACTTC
clone_size: .; v_call: TRBV2; j_call: TRBJ2-2; d_call: TRBD1; cdr3_length: 15; cdr3_aa: CASSGTTRGSGELFF; cdr3_nt: TGTGCCAGCAGTGGAACCACCAGGGGGTCCGGGGAGCTGTTTTTT
clone_size: .; v_call: TRBV11-3; j_call: TRBJ2-2; d_call: .; cdr3_length: 14; cdr3_aa: CASRSRGNTGELFF; cdr3_nt: TGTGCCAGCAGGTCCAGGGGGAACACCGGGGAGCTGTTTTTT
clone_size: .; v_call: TRBV6-2/TRBV6-3; j_call: TRBJ2-3; d_call: TRBD2; cdr3_length: 17; cdr3_aa: CASSYLPGLDPDDTQYF; cdr3_nt: TGTGCCAGCAGTTACCTACCGGGACTAGACCCGGACGATACGCAGTATTTT
clone_size: .; v_call: TRBV14; j_call: TRBJ1-1; d_call: TRBD1; cdr3_length: 14; cdr3_aa: CASSQVTGGTEAFF; cdr3_nt: TGTGCCAGCAGCCAAGTCACAGGGGGAACTGAAGCTTTCTTT
clone_size: .; v_call: TRBV9; j_call: TRBJ2-2; d_call: .; cdr3_length: 11; cdr3_aa: CASSVAGELFF; cdr3_nt: TGTGCCAGCAGCGTAGCAGGGGAGCTGTTTTTT